The TCR beta chain under discussion was sequenced for a study of blood T cell repertoires in COVID-19. Sequenced by immunoSEQ multiplex PCR; TCRdb stores in-frame clones only, minus some. The repertoire holds over 100,000 clones, with about 79% as singletons. The table lists this clone with a few counts. Germline V gene sequence: CDR1 KGHSH, CDR2 LQKENI. The CDR3 length is 14 residues. V lost 4 bases to trimming and J lost 7 bases, with 11 bases between them. The chain uses TRBV18 and TRBJ1-6, with TRBD1 as a possible D gene (6 bases). The sample was peripheral blood. The clonotype was recovered from a woman aged 70 to 79 with acute or convalescent COVID-19. The CDR3 is CASSQGQTNSPLHF. The CDR3, as DNA: TGTGCCAGCTCACAAGGACAGACAAATTCACCCCTCCACTTT.